A selection of T cell receptor beta chains follows, all from one sample in a study of T cell responses to AZD1222 COVID-19 vaccine. The protocol was immunoSEQ multiplex PCR, while the TCRdb copy is restricted to in-frame clones and leaves out a portion. This table has about 86,000 clones, 60% to 80% appearing once. Sequencing was performed on peripheral blood, taken on day 0 of AZD1222 vaccination. The receptors originated from an adult in good health. CDR3s include the opening cysteine and the closing phenylalanine or tryptophan. A D gene is named only where the DNA matches it firmly. The size of a clone is reported for some rows only, either as once, few or many, or as a class for expanded clones.

.	TRBD2	TRBV7-8	TRBJ2-7	TGTGCCGGAATCGGAGCGGGAGGGCCGATCGAGCAGTACTTC	CAGIGAGGPIEQYF
.	.	TRBV9	TRBJ2-7	TGTGCCAGCAGCGTAGCTTGGACCAACTTGGAGGAGCAGTACTTC	CASSVAWTNLEEQYF
.	TRBD1	TRBV29-1	TRBJ2-1	TGCAGCGTGGAAGCAGGGACAGGGGGTTGGGAGCAGTTCTTC	CSVEAGTGGWEQFF
.	.	TRBV5-5	TRBJ2-5	TGTGCCAGCAGCTTGGTGTGGGACCAAGAGACCCAGTACTTC	CASSLVWDQETQYF
.	TRBD1	TRBV3-1/TRBV3-2	TRBJ1-2	TGTGCCAGCAGCCATTTGGCAGGGGGCGGCTATGGCTACACCTTC	CASSHLAGGGYGYTF
.	.	TRBV18	TRBJ2-1	TGTGCCAGCTCACCCCAACCAACCTCAGGGTATTCCTACAATGAGCAGTTCTTC	CASSPQPTSGYSYNEQFF
.	TRBD1	TRBV18	TRBJ1-2	TGTGCCAGCTCACCCACGGACAGGGACTATGGCTACACCTTC	CASSPTDRDYGYTF
.	TRBD2	TRBV18	TRBJ2-1	TGTGCCAGCTCGCCGGGACTAGCGGGAAGAAATGAGCAGTTCTTC	CASSPGLAGRNEQFF
few	.	TRBV7-9	TRBJ2-5	TGTGCCAGCAGCCCGGGGCAGGGCCAAGAGACCCAGTACTTC	CASSPGQGQETQYF
.	TRBD1	TRBV19	TRBJ1-2	TGTGCCAGTAGTGTAACTGGGACAGGGGGCGTCTATGGCTACACCTTC	CASSVTGTGGVYGYTF
medium-sized	.	TRBV5-4	TRBJ2-3	TGTGCCAGCAGTTTCCATAACCCCGGGGCGGATACGCAGTATTTT	CASSFHNPGADTQYF
.	TRBD1	TRBV5-1	TRBJ1-5	TGCGCCAGCAGCTTGGTCCCGGGACAGGGGCAGCCCCAGCATTTT	CASSLVPGQGQPQHF
many	TRBD1	TRBV2	TRBJ1-4	TGTGCCAGCAGTCCTCGGACAGGGGACGAAAAACTGTTTTTT	CASSPRTGDEKLFF
.	TRBD1	TRBV19	TRBJ1-2	TGTGCCAGTAGTCTCGACGGACAGGGGGCAGAGGGCTACACCTTC	CASSLDGQGAEGYTF
.	.	TRBV20-1	TRBJ2-3	TGCAGTGCTAGATTACGTGAAACGCAGTATTTT	CSARLRETQYF
.	.	TRBV2	TRBJ2-5	TGTGCCAGCAGTGATCATCCGGGGCGGCAAGAGACCCAGTACTTC	CASSDHPGRQETQYF
.	TRBD2	TRBV18	TRBJ2-7	TGTGCCAGCTCACCGACTAGCGGGGGGTCCTACGAGCAGTACTTC	CASSPTSGGSYEQYF
.	.	TRBV6-1	TRBJ1-4	TGTGCCAGCAGTGAAGGGGGGACTAATGAAAAACTGTTTTTT	CASSEGGTNEKLFF
medium-sized	TRBD2	TRBV27	TRBJ2-7	TGTGCCAGCAGCCTAGCGGGGAGCTCCTACGAGCAGTACTTC	CASSLAGSSYEQYF
.	.	TRBV27	TRBJ2-7	TGTGCCAGCAGTCACCGGGGCAGCCAGTACGAGCAGTACTTC	CASSHRGSQYEQYF
medium-sized	TRBD1	TRBV29-1	TRBJ1-5	TGCGCAACAGGGGACCAAAATCAGCCCCAGCATTTT	CATGDQNQPQHF
.	TRBD1	TRBV7-9	TRBJ2-5	TGTGCCAGCAGCCGCACGACAGGGGGTATTGAGACCCAGTACTTC	CASSRTTGGIETQYF
.	.	TRBV7-2	TRBJ2-7	TGTGCCAGCAGCTCGGACCAATACGAGCAGTACTTC	CASSSDQYEQYF
.	.	TRBV18	TRBJ2-5	TGTGCCAGCTCACCAGGGTATTTCGAAGAGACCCAGTACTTC	CASSPGYFEETQYF
few	TRBD1	TRBV7-9	TRBJ2-1	TGTGCCAGCAGCTCGGGACAGGATATTTACAATGAGCAGTTCTTC	CASSSGQDIYNEQFF
.	TRBD2	TRBV15	TRBJ2-3	TGTGCCACCAGCAGAGCCCGAGCGGGAGGGCCGACAGATACGCAGTATTTT	CATSRARAGGPTDTQYF
.	.	TRBV7-9	TRBJ1-1	TGTGCCAGCAGCTTAGGTACTGAAGCTTTCTTT	CASSLGTEAFF
.	.	TRBV27	TRBJ2-5	TGTGCCAGCAGTTTATCCTGGGGGGAGACCCAGTACTTC	CASSLSWGETQYF
.	TRBD2	TRBV7-9	TRBJ2-6	TGTGCCAGCAGCCCACGCCTAGCGGGAGGTTTCTCTGGGGCCAACGTCCTGACTTTC	CASSPRLAGGFSGANVLTF
.	TRBD2	TRBV9	TRBJ2-7	TGTGCCAGCAGCCCGGAGCGGGACTCTCGGATGCAGTACTTC	CASSPERDSRMQYF
once	.	TRBV11-2	TRBJ1-1	TGTGCCAGCAGCTTGAGGGATAACACTGAAGCTTTCTTT	CASSLRDNTEAFF
.	.	TRBV5-1	TRBJ2-1	TGCGCCAGCAGCCTGGGGCAGGGGTTTAGGAATGAGCAGTTCTTC	CASSLGQGFRNEQFF
.	TRBD1	TRBV28	TRBJ1-2	TGTGCCAGCAGTTCCGGGGCCCGTGGGACAGGGATCGTGCATGGCTACACCTTC	CASSSGARGTGIVHGYTF
.	.	TRBV29-1	TRBJ2-1	TGCAGCGTTGGCTCCTACAATGAGCAGTTCTTC	CSVGSYNEQFF
.	TRBD1	TRBV30	TRBJ1-3	TGTGCCTTCCAGGGGGACAGGAGCTTCTCTGGAAACACCATATATTTT	CAFQGDRSFSGNTIYF
.	TRBD1	TRBV10-1	TRBJ2-1	TGCGCCAGCAGTAAATCCGGGACAGGGGCACATGAGCAGTTCTTC	CASSKSGTGAHEQFF
.	TRBD2	TRBV5-6	TRBJ2-7	TGTGCCAGCCGAAAGGAGCGGGGCCCCTACGAGCAGTACTTC	CASRKERGPYEQYF
.	.	TRBV7-2	TRBJ2-5	TGTGCCAGCAGCTTAGCGCGTAGCGCAGAGACCCAGTACTTC	CASSLARSAETQYF
.	TRBD1	TRBV28	TRBJ2-7	TGTGCCAGCAGTTTAGCGACAGGGAGCTCCTACGAGCAGTACTTC	CASSLATGSSYEQYF
few	TRBD1	TRBV28	TRBJ2-6	TGTGCCAGCAGTTGGACAGGGGCTGGGGCCAACGTCCTGACTTTC	CASSWTGAGANVLTF
.	TRBD1	TRBV10-3	TRBJ1-5	TGTGCCACTCGGGACAGGGATCAGCCCCAGCATTTT	CATRDRDQPQHF
.	.	TRBV11-2	TRBJ1-1	TGTGCCAGCAGCTTAAATGGGGACCAGACTGAAGCTTTCTTT	CASSLNGDQTEAFF
.	TRBD1	TRBV7-2	TRBJ2-7	TGTGCCAGCAGCTCGACGGGACAGCCCCTGGGTGAGCAGTACTTC	CASSSTGQPLGEQYF
.	TRBD1	TRBV19	TRBJ1-1	TGTGCCAGTACAAGGGGGCTGTGGACTGAAGCTTTCTTT	CASTRGLWTEAFF
.	TRBD1	TRBV3-1/TRBV3-2	TRBJ1-3	TGTGCCAGCAGCCAAGATTTTGGGACAGGGGTTGGAAACACCATATATTTT	CASSQDFGTGVGNTIYF
.	.	TRBV6-6	TRBJ1-2	TGTGCCAGCAGTTACTTACCAGGGAAGGATGGCTACACCTTC	CASSYLPGKDGYTF
.	TRBD2	TRBV30	TRBJ2-3	TGTGCCTGGACAGGACTAGCGGGAGAAAGAGTAGTAGATACGCAGTATTTT	CAWTGLAGERVVDTQYF